This record concerns one T cell receptor beta chain sequence. The antigen this receptor binds is unknown. No base qualities exist here, and no much larger clone lies one base off it. The data belong to a study of cytomegalovirus exposure and HLA in healthy donors (dated by TCRdb to 2016 to 2017). In the study overall: According to an earlier analysis of a few hundred of the donors, 150 million to 200 million T cells yielded over 100 million unique TCR beta sequences and around 300 Gb of sequence data. Approximately 310 gigabases of sequencing data and roughly 80 million unique TCR sequences made up an early release that covered approximately 650 HLA-typed donors. Of the 398 genotyped donors, 65% to 90% fell in the genetic ancestry cluster associated with self-reported Caucasian donors. The study aimed to test whether signatures of past pathogen exposure could be identified by cataloging public T cell receptors. Using immunosequencing, the study profiled T cell repertoires from about 610 subjects and related those repertoires to cytomegalovirus serostatus. A separate validation cohort of 90 to 150 different subjects was used in addition to the roughly 670-subject first cohort. To predict cytomegalovirus infection status, the study combined high-throughput TCR immunosequencing, statistical association of individual TCRs with disease status, and machine learning. A later analysis re-examined previously published TCR beta repertoires from just over 650 donors and added high-resolution HLA genotyping to investigate patterns of TCR occurrence. Rather than drawing on any new phenotypic data, the later analysis identified candidate immune exposures from TCR beta sequences and the way those sequences occurred across donors. An earlier analysis of 500 to 750 of the donors applied high-throughput TCR beta sequencing to assess whether each TCR beta V gene segment acted as functional or pseudogenic. Alongside the repertoire data, information on donor age, sex, ethnicity and CMV serostatus was compiled. Genome-wide SNP genotypes for about 65% of the roughly 700 donors were used in a later genetic analysis, which treated that subset as a discovery cohort. All discovery cohort repertoires had been generated using a single sequencing platform. Class I and class II HLA loci were covered by the typing at four-digit resolution. The number of donors typed differed by locus, with roughly 620-630 for A, B, C, DRB1 and DQB1, about 500 for DQA1, approximately 580 for DPA1, and some 450 for DPB1. Five DR-DQ haplotypes were handled as single units for association and clustering because linkage in the cohort was strong. Across 300 to 500 genotyped donors of the cohort, an average of roughly 250,000 unique TCR beta nucleotide sequences per donor were sequenced, and roughly 17% of those sequences were non-productive. Here is what the overall study found, with its caveats: A later analysis associated about 17,000 TCR beta sequences with specific HLA alleles at a false discovery rate of 0.05. In both the original and validation cohorts, the classifier was reported to diagnose cytomegalovirus status with high specificity and sensitivity. Roughly uniform sequencing depth across donors was assumed in presence/absence analyses, although this assumption may not hold. According to the authors, the approach could potentially be generalized to other disease states and immunological phenotypes. A later analysis found that TCR association rates varied across HLA loci, with DRB1 alleles showing the most associated TCRs and HLA-C alleles the fewest. In an earlier analysis of 450 to 750 of the donors, most TCR beta V segments appeared in productive rearrangements about 87% or about 30% of the time, broadly matching IMGT annotations. Because counts were too low, about 18 rarely observed V segments, including chromosome 9 orphons, were excluded from the earlier analysis of around 590 of the donors. This cohort had only TCR beta chains sequenced, and the lack of alpha or paired-chain data limited which features could be detected. Correlated functional status among segregating V segments might reflect linkage disequilibrium, but an unknown experimental factor could not be ruled out. In a later analysis, HLA-associated TCR beta chains showed more clonal expansion and lower generation probabilities than non-associated chains that were equally common. Because HLA typing was missing for some donors at each locus, association tests included only the typed subset. Assigning TCR associations to individual alleles was difficult when HLA alleles, especially DR and DQ, strongly co-occurred. Some IMGT-functional V segments, including TRBV6-2 and TRBV6-3, could not be distinguished by the 87-base-pair reads and were therefore excluded. In a later analysis, most CMV-associated TCR beta chains were found to appear HLA-restricted, with HLA associations seemingly driven largely by CMV exposure. A further reported finding was that TCR beta sequences accurately predicted the HLA-A and HLA-B alleles for most subjects in the first cohort. Most TCR sequences were observed very rarely across donors, whereas some public TCRs were present in many individuals. A cluster of highly shared sequence variants was judged likely to represent a technical artifact of the sequencing pipeline. In vitro tests confirmed that a few of the cytomegalovirus-associated TCR beta chains recognize cytomegalovirus antigens. According to a later genetic analysis, donors in an Asian-associated ancestry cluster had fewer N-insertions in productive TCRs than the roughly 670-donor mean. In the study, 150 to 200 TCR beta chains were listed as associated with cytomegalovirus. A later genetic analysis associated a missense DCLRE1C variant with V-gene and J-gene trimming of TCR beta chains, and an independent cohort replicated the association. Immune exposure information for the cohort was limited to CMV serostatus. A later analysis reported that several top co-occurrence clusters appeared linked to parvovirus B19, influenza, CMV and Epstein-Barr virus.

Library generation was performed with the immunoSEQ multiplex PCR assay. For the multiplex PCR, a mixture combining 60 forward primers for TCR Vbeta segments and 13 reverse primers for TCR Jbeta segments was used. The CDR3 region of rearranged TCR beta genes was amplified from genomic DNA by a multiplex PCR assay. Amplified TCR beta libraries were sequenced as 87-base-pair reads on the Illumina HiSeq System. The authors' analysis ran thus. Across the 500 to 850 repertoires, a later analysis counted around 80 million unique TCR beta chains, 9.5 million to 12 million of which were shared by at least two donors. A nearest-neighbor algorithm error-corrected the raw reads and collapsed the reads into unique sequences, merging closely related sequences to remove PCR and sequencing errors. CDR3 sequences were aligned to IMGT reference sequences to assign V, D and J gene segments. For a sequence to be retained, a match of at least six nucleotides to both a V gene segment and a J gene segment was required. A rearrangement was called productive if the CDR3 had no stop codons and remained in frame with V and J, and every other rearrangement was called non-productive. CDR3 was defined by IMGT convention, running from the second conserved V-encoded cysteine to the conserved J-encoded phenylalanine. In an earlier analysis of approximately 590 of the donors, sequences lacking an unambiguous match to a single V gene segment were excluded. An earlier analysis of over 450 of the donors classified V segments as functional when productive rearrangements were above 56.7% and as segregating when the standard deviation between donors was above 5%. A statistical classification framework was built to diagnose cytomegalovirus status from the catalog of TCR beta chain sequences. V and J gene assignment, in a later analysis, came from comparing TCR nucleotide sequences with IMGT/GENE-DB human TR gene sequences. A later analysis assigned CDR3 sequences and most-parsimonious VDJ recombination scenarios with the TCRdist pipeline. In a later analysis, each TCR beta chain was defined by its CDR3 amino acid sequence together with its V-gene family, and reads without a unique V-gene family were excluded. To address suspected cross-contamination and a sequencing artifact, a later analysis removed 592 highly shared, low-generation-probability nucleotide sequences. In a later analysis, a clonal expansion index was calculated for each public chain from normalized within-repertoire ranks of inferred template counts. A later analysis computed generation probabilities with a VDJ recombination model fitted to out-of-frame rearrangements, and checked the results against IGoR. Hypergeometric tests were used in a later analysis to score TCR-TCR, TCR-HLA and TCR-CMV co-occurrence, with a repertoire-size bias correction applied to the TCR pairs. A later analysis estimated false discovery rates by permuting HLA or CMV assignments 20 times. In a later analysis, co-occurring TCRs were grouped with DBSCAN, and TCRdist sequence similarity was added when clustering was performed within HLA-allele-positive subsets. Co-occurrence clustering excluded repertoires with fewer than 30,000 or more than 120,000 public chains, plus five with anomalous nucleotide sharing. The immuneACCESS repertoire file appears here via TCRdb, limited to in-frame rearrangements. These files lack a portion of the clones; in checked studies, under half of the deficit traces to unresolved V genes, and the cause of the others is not known. For V, J and clone size, that table is used; D and trimming come from the DNA. This sample is represented by 85,000 to 120,000 clones; roughly 80% of them were singletons. Approximately 2.4% of the sample rests with the top ten.

The cohort comprised several hundred healthy bone marrow donors. At the time of sampling, all cohort members were nominally healthy, though unrecorded immune exposures were likely present. The donor was CMV seronegative and was included in the group of several hundred seronegative cohort members. A peripheral blood sample was provided by each donor, and peripheral blood mononuclear cells were used for TCR beta sequencing. The Qiagen DNeasy Blood Extraction Kit was used to extract genomic DNA from the blood cell samples. CDR1 SGHDT and CDR2 YYEEEE are derived from the germline V gene. The CDR3 numbers 14 residues from cysteine through phenylalanine. This entry keeps only the CDR3 DNA: 42 bases, framed from base 1. At the junction V is shortened by 3 bases and J by 4 bases; bases outside the gene matches: 2.

Sequences were obtained from PBMCs. In this chain, TRBV5-6 is recombined with TRBJ1-4, and TRBD1 matches 8 of the central bases. The TCR was taken from a middle-aged man in good health and CMV-seronegative. Here is the DNA: TGTGCCAGCAGCTGGGACAGGAGTAATGAAAAACTGTTTTTT. Its amino acids are CASSWDRSNEKLFF.